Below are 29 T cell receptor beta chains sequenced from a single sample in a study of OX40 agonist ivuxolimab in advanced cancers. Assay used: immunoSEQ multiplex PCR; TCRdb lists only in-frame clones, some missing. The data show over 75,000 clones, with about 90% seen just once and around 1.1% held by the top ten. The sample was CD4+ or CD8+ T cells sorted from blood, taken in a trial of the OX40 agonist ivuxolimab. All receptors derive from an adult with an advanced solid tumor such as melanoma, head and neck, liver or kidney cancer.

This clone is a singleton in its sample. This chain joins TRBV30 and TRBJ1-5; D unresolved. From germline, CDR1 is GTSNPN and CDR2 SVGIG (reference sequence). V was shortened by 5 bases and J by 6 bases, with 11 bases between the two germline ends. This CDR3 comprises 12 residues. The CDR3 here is CAWDLPSQPQHF. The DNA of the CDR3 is TGTGCCTGGGACCTCCCCAGTCAGCCCCAGCATTTT.

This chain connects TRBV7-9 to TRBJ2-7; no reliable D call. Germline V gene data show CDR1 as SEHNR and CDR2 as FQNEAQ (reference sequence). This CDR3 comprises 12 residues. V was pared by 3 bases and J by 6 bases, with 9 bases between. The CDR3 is CASSFQVAEQYF. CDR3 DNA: TGTGCCAGCAGCTTTCAGGTGGCCGAGCAGTACTTC. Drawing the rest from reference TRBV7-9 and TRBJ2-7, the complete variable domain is DTGVSQNPRHKITKRGQNVTFRCDPISEHNRLYWYRQTLGQGPEFLTYFQNEAQLEKSRLLSDRFSAERPKGSFSTLEIQRTEQGDSAMYLCASSFQVAEQYFGPGTRLTVT.

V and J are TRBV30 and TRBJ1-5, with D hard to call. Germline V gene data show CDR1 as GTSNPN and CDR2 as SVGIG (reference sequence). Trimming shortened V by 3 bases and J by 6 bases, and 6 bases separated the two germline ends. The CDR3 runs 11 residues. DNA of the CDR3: TGTGCCTGGAGGGGCAGTCAGCCCCAGCATTTT. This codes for CAWRGSQPQHF.

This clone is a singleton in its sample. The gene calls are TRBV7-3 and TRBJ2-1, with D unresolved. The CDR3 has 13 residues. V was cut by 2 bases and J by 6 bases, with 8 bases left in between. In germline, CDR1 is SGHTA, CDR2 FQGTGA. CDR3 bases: TGTGCCAGCAGCTTAGGACCCCCCAATGAGCAGTTCTTC. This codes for CASSLGPPNEQFF.

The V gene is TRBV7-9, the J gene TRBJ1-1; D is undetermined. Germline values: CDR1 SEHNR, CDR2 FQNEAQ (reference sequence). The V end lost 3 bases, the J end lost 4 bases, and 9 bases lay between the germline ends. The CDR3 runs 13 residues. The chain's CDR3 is CASSFESSTEAFF. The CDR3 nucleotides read TGTGCCAGCAGCTTCGAGAGTAGCACTGAAGCTTTCTTT. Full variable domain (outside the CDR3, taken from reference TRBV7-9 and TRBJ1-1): DTGVSQNPRHKITKRGQNVTFRCDPISEHNRLYWYRQTLGQGPEFLTYFQNEAQLEKSRLLSDRFSAERPKGSFSTLEIQRTEQGDSAMYLCASSFESSTEAFFGQGTRLTVV.

The CDR3: CASSPLTGLGAFF. CDR3 in DNA: TGTGCCAGCAGCCCTCTCACAGGGCTAGGAGCTTTCTTT. The rearrangement joins TRBV6-5 to TRBJ1-1; possibly TRBD1 for D (6 bases). The V gene's germline CDR1 is MNHEY and CDR2 SVGAGI. CDR3 length: 13 residues. Trimming took 6 bases from V and 10 from J, leaving 18 bases between them.

The CDR3 reads CASSTSGPPLSTDTQYF. In DNA form, the CDR3 reads TGTGCCAGCAGCACTAGCGGTCCCCCCCTTAGCACAGATACGCAGTATTTT. V usage is TRBV28 and J usage is TRBJ2-3, with 8 bases that match TRBD2. CDR3 size: 17 residues. V gave up 6 bases and J gave up 0 bases; unmatched junction bases: 11. CDR1 is MDHEN, CDR2 SYDVKM, per germline.

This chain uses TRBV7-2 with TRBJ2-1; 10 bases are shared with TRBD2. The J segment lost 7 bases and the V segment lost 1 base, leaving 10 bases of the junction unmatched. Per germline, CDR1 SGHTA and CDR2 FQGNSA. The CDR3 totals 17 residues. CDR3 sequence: CASSLVPGLAVKNEQFF. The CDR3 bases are TGTGCCAGCAGCTTAGTCCCCGGACTAGCGGTCAAGAATGAGCAGTTCTTC. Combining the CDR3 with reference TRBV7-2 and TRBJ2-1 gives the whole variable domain GAGVSQSPSNKVTEKGKDVELRCDPISGHTALYWYRQSLGQGLEFLIYFQGNSAPDKSGLPSDRFSAERTGGSVSTLTIQRTQQEDSAVYLCASSLVPGLAVKNEQFFGPGTRLTVL.

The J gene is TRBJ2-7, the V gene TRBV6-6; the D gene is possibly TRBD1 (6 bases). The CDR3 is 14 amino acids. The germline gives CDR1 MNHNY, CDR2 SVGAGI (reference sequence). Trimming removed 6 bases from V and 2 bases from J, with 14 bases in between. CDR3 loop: CASRRTAGAYEQYF. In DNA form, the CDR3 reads TGTGCCAGCAGACGGACAGCCGGGGCCTACGAGCAGTACTTC.

DNA for the CDR3: TGTGCCAGCAGTTCCGGCGGGGGCGGCGGAAACATTCAGTACTTC. This codes for CASSSGGGGGNIQYF. This rearrangement joins TRBV28 to TRBJ2-4; D might be TRBD2 (7 bases). The germline gives CDR1 MDHEN, CDR2 SYDVKM. Trimming removed 4 bases from V and 6 bases from J, with 16 bases in between. This CDR3 is built from 15 residues.

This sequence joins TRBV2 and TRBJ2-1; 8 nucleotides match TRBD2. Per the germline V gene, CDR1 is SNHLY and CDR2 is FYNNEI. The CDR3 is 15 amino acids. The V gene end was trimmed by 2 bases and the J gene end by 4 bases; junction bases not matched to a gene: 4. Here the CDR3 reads CASSERSSGYNEQFF. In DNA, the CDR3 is TGTGCCAGCAGTGAAAGGTCTAGCGGGTACAATGAGCAGTTCTTC.

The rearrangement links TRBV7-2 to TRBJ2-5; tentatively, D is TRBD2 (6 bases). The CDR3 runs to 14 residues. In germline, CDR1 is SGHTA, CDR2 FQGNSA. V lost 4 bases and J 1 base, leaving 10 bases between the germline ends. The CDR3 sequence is CASSSAGLQETQYF. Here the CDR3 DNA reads TGTGCCAGCAGCTCGGCGGGGCTCCAAGAGACCCAGTACTTC.

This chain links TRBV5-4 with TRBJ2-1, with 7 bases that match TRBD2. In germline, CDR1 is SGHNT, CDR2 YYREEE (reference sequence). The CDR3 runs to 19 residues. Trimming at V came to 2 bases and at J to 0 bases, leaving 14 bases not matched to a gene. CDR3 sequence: CASSLGSGGRLGSYNEQFF. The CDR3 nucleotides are TGTGCCAGCAGCTTAGGATCCGGGGGGAGGCTTGGCTCCTACAATGAGCAGTTCTTC.

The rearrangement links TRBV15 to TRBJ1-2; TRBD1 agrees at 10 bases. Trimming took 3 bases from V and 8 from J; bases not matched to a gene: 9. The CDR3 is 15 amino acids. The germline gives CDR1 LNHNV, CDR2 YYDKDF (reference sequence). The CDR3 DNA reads TGTGCCACCAGCAGGTCCGGGACAGGGGCACTAGGCTACACCTTC. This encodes CATSRSGTGALGYTF.

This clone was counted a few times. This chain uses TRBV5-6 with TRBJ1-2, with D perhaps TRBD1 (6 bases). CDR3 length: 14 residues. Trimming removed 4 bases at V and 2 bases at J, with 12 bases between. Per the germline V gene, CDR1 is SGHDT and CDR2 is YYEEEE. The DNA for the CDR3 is TGTGCCAGCAGCCCAGGGGAAGTGAACTATGGCTACACCTTC. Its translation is CASSPGEVNYGYTF.

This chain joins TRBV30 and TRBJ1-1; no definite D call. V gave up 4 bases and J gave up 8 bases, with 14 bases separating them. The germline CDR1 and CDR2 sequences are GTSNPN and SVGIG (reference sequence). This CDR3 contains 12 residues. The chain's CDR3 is CAWNAPTREAFF. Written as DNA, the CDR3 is TGTGCCTGGAATGCACCGACCAGGGAAGCTTTCTTT.

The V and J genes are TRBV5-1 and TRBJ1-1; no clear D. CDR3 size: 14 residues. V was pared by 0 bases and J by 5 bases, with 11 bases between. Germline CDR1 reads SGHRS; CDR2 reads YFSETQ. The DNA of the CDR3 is TGCGCCAGCAGCTTGGGGCAGGCGGTAACTGAAGCTTTCTTT. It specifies CASSLGQAVTEAFF.

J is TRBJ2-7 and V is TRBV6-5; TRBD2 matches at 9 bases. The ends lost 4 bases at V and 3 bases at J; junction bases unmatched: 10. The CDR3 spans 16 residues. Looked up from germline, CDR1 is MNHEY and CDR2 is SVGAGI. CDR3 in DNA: TGTGCCAGCAGTTTTAGCGGGAGACGGGGGGGCTACGAGCAGTACTTC. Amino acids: CASSFSGRRGGYEQYF.

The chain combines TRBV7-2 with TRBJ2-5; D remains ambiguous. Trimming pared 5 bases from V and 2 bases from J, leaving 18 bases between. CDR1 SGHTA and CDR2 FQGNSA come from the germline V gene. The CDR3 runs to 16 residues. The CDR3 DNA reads TGTGCCAGCAGCCCCAGGTATCGCGGTTCTCAAGAGACCCAGTACTTC. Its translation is CASSPRYRGSQETQYF.

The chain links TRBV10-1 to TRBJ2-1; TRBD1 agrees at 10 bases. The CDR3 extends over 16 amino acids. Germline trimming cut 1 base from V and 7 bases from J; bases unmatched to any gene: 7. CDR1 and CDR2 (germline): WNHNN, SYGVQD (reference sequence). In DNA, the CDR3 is TGCGCCAGCAGTGAGTTAACGGGACAGGGGTCAAATGAGCAGTTCTTC. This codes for CASSELTGQGSNEQFF.

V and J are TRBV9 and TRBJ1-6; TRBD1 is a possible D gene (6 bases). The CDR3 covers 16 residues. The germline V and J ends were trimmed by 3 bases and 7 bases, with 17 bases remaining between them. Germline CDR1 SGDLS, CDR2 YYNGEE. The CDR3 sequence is CASSGGGTLSNSPLHF. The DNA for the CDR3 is TGTGCCAGCAGCGGAGGGGGGACTCTCTCAAATTCACCCCTCCACTTT.

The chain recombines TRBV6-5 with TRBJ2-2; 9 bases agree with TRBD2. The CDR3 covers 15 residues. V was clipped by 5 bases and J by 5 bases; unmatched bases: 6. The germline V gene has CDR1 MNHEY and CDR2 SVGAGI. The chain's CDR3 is CASSGLARNTGELFF. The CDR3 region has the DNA TGTGCCAGCAGTGGACTAGCGCGCAATACCGGGGAGCTGTTTTTT.

CDR3: CASSLPQDRVIDTQYF. The CDR3 region has the DNA TGCGCCAGCAGCTTACCCCAGGACAGGGTGATTGATACGCAGTATTTT. The chain is built from TRBV5-1 and TRBJ2-3; 8 nucleotides align to TRBD1. V gave up 2 bases and J gave up 6 bases; unmatched junction bases: 11. CDR1 is SGHRS, CDR2 YFSETQ, per germline. CDR3 length equals 16 residues.

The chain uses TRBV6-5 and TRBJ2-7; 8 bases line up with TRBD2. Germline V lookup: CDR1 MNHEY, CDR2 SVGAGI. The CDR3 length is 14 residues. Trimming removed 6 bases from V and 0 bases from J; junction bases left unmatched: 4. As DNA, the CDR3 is TGTGCCAGCAGGGGACGGGGGGGCTCCTACGAGCAGTACTTC. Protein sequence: CASRGRGGSYEQYF.

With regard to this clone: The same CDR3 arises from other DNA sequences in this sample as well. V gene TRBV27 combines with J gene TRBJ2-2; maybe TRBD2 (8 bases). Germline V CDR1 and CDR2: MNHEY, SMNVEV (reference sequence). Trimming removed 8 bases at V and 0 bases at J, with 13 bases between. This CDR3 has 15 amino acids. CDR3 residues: CASRGGTANTGELFF. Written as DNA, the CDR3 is TGTGCCAGCCGGGGGGGGACAGCGAACACCGGGGAGCTGTTTTTT.

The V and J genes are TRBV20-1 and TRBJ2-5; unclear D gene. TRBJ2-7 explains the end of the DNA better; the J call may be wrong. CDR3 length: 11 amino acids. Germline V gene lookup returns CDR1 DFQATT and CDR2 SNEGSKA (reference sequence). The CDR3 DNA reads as TGCAGTGCTAGAGGCCTATACGAGCAGTACTTC. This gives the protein CSARGLYEQYF.

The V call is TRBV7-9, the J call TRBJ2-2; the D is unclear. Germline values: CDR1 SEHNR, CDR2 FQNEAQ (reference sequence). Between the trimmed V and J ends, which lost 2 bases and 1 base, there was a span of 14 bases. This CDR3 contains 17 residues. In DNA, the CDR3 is TGTGCCAGCAGCTTAAGCTTCGGGCTGGGGAACACCGGGGAGCTGTTTTTT. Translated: CASSLSFGLGNTGELFF.

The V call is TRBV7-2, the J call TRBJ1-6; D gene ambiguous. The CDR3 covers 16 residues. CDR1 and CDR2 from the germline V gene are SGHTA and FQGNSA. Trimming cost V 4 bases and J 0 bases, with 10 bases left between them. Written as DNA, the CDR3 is TGTGCCAGCAGCTACCCCCGGCACTCCTATAATTCACCCCTCCACTTT. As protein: CASSYPRHSYNSPLHF.

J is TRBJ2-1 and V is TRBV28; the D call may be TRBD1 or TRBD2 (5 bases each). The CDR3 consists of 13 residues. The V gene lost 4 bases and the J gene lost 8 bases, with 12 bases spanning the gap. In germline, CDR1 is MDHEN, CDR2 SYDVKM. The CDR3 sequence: CASSYQGVYEQFF. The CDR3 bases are TGTGCCAGCAGTTATCAGGGAGTGTATGAGCAGTTCTTC.